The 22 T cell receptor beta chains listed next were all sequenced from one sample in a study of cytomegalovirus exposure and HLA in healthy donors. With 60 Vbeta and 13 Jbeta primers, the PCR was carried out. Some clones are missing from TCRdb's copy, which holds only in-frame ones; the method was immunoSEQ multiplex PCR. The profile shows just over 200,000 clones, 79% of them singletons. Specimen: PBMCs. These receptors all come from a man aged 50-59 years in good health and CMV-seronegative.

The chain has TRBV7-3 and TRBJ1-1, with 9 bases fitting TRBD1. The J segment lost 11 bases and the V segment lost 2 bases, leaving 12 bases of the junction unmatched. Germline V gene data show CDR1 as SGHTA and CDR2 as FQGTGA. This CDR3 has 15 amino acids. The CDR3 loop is CASSLAGTGKEGAFF. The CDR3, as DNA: TGTGCCAGCAGCTTAGCCGGGACAGGGAAGGAAGGGGCTTTCTTT.

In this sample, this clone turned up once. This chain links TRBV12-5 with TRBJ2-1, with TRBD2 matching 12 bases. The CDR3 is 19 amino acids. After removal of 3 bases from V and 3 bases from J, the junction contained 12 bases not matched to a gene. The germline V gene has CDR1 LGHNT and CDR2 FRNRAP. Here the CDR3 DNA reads TGTGCTAGTGGTTTCAGACTAGCGGGAGTAATTTGGAACTACAATGAGCAGTTCTTC. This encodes CASGFRLAGVIWNYNEQFF.

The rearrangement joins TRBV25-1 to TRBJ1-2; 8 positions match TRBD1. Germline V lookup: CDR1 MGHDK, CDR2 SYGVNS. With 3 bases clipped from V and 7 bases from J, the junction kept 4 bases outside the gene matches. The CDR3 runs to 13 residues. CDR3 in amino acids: CASSEAGGGGYTF. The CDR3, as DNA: TGTGCCAGCAGTGAGGCAGGGGGCGGTGGCTACACCTTC.

The CDR3: CASSQYFSGSSLYNEQFF. In DNA, the CDR3 is TGTGCCAGCAGCCAATACTTTAGCGGGAGTAGTCTTTACAATGAGCAGTTCTTC. This rearrangement joins TRBV4-2 to TRBJ2-1, with 9 positions matching TRBD2. J lost 4 bases, V lost 2 bases, and 12 bases had no gene match. This CDR3 has 18 amino acids. Germline lookup yields CDR1 LGHNA and CDR2 YNFKEQ.

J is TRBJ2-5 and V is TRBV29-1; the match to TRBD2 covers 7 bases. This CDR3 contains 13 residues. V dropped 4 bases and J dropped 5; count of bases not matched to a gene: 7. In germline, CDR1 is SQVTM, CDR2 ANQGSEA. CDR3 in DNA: TGCAGCGTTGCTGTGGGAGGGCCCGAGACCCAGTACTTC. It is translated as CSVAVGGPETQYF.

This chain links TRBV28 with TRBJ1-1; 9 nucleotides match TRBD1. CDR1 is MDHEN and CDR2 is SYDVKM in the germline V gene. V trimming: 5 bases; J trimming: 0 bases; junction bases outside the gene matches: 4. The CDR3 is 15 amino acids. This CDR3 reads CASSGGQGLNTEAFF. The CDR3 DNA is TGTGCCAGCAGTGGGGGACAGGGTTTGAACACTGAAGCTTTCTTT.

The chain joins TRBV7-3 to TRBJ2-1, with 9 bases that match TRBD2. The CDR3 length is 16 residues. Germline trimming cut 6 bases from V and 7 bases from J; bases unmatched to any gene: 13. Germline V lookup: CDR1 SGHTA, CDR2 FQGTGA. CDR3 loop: CASSQSSGIRGNEQFF. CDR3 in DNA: TGTGCCAGCAGTCAATCTAGCGGGATCAGGGGGAATGAGCAGTTCTTC.

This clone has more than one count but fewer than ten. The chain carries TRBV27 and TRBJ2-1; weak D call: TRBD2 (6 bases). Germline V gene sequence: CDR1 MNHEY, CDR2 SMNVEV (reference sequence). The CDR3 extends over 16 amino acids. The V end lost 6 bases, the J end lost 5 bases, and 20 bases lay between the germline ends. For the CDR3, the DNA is TGTGCCAGCAGACTAGAGGGACTTAAGAGTAACAATGAGCAGTTCTTC. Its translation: CASRLEGLKSNNEQFF.

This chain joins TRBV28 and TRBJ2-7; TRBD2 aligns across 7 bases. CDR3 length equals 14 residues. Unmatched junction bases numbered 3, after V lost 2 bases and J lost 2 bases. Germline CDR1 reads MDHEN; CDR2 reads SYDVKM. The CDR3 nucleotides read TGTGCCAGCAGTTTAAGGCTAGCGGCCTACGAGCAGTACTTC. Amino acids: CASSLRLAAYEQYF.

In nucleotides, the CDR3 is TGTGCCAGCAGATTGACGGGACAGGGGGTTGGCGAGCAGTACTTC. Translated: CASRLTGQGVGEQYF. This rearrangement joins TRBV6-5 to TRBJ2-7; the match to TRBD1 covers 11 bases. The CDR3 is 15 amino acids. Germline CDR1 is MNHEY and CDR2 is SVGAGI. V lost 6 bases and J lost 6; bases outside the gene matches: 10.

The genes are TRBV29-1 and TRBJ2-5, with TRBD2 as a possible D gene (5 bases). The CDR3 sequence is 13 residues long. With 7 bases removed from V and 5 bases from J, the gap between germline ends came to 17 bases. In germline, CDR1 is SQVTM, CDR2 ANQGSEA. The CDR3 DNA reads TGCAGCGCCGGACCCAACCGAGGGGAGACCCAGTACTTC. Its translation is CSAGPNRGETQYF.

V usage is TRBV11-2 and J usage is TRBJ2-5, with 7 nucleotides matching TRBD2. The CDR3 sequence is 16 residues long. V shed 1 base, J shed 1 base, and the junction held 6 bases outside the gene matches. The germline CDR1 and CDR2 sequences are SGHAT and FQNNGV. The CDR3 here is CASSLGRSGSQETQYF. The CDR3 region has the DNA TGTGCCAGCAGCTTAGGGCGTAGCGGGTCCCAAGAGACCCAGTACTTC.

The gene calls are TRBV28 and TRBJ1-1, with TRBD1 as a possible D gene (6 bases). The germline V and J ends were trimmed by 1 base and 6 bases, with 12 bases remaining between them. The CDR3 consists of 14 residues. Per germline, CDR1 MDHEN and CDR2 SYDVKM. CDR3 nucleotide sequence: TGTGCCAGCAGTTTATCCTCCAGGGGTGCTGAAGCTTTCTTT. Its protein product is CASSLSSRGAEAFF.

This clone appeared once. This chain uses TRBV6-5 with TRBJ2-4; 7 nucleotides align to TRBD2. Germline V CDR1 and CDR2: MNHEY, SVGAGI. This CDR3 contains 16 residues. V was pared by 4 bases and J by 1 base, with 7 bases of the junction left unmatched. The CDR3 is CASSWGGITAKNIQYF. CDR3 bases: TGTGCCAGCAGTTGGGGGGGGATTACGGCCAAAAACATTCAGTACTTC.

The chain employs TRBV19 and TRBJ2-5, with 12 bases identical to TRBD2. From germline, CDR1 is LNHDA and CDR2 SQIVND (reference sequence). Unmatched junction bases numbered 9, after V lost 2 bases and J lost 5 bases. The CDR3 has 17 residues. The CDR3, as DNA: TGTGCCAGTAGTATATTTCTAGCGGGAGGGCCGGGTGAGACCCAGTACTTC. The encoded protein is CASSIFLAGGPGETQYF.

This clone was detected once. The CDR3 DNA is TGTGCCAGCAGCTTACCGGGACTAGCGGGCGGGACAGATACGCAGTATTTT. Its protein is CASSLPGLAGGTDTQYF. This rearrangement joins TRBV7-2 to TRBJ2-3, with TRBD2 matching 12 bases. V lost 2 bases to trimming and J lost 3 bases; unmatched junction nucleotides: 6. This CDR3 has 17 residues. Germline V gene lookup returns CDR1 SGHTA and CDR2 FQGNSA.

CDR3 nucleotides: TGTGCCAGCAGCGTGACTAGCGCGTCGTTCCATGAGCAGTTCTTC. This sequence encodes CASSVTSASFHEQFF. V and J are TRBV9 and TRBJ2-1, with 8 bases aligning to TRBD2. V lost 2 bases and J lost 8; bases outside the gene matches: 9. The CDR3 has 15 amino acids. Germline V gene data show CDR1 as SGDLS and CDR2 as YYNGEE.

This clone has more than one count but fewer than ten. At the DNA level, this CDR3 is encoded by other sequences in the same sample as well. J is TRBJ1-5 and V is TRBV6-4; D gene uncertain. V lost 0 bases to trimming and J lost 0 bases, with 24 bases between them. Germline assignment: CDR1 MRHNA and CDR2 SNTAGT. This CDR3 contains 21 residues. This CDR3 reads CASSDSVERAEGLYSNQPQHF. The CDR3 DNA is TGTGCCAGCAGTGACTCGGTGGAACGAGCCGAGGGCCTGTATAGCAATCAGCCCCAGCATTTT.

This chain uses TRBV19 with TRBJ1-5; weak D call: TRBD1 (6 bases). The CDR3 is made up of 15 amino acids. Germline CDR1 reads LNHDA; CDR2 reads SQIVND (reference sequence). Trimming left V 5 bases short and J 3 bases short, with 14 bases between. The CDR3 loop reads CASSPATGFNQPQHF. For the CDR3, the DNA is TGTGCCAGTAGTCCAGCGACAGGTTTCAATCAGCCCCAGCATTTT.

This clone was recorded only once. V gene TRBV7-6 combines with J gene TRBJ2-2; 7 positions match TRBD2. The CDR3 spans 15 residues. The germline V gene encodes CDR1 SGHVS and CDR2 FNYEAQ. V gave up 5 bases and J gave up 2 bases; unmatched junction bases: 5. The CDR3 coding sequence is TGTGCCAGCAGCCCGAGCGGGGTAAACACCGGGGAGCTGTTTTTT. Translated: CASSPSGVNTGELFF.

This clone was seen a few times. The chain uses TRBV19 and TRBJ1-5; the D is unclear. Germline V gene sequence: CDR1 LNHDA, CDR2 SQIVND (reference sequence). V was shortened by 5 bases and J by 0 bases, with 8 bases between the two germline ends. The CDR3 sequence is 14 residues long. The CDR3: CASSGTNSNQPQHF. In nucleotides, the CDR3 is TGTGCCAGTAGTGGTACTAATAGCAATCAGCCCCAGCATTTT. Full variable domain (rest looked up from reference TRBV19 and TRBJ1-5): DGGITQSPKYLFRKEGQNVTLSCEQNLNHDAMYWYRQDPGQGLRLIYYSQIVNDFQKGDIAEGYSVSREKKESFPLTVTSAQKNPTAFYLCASSGTNSNQPQHFGDGTRLSIL.

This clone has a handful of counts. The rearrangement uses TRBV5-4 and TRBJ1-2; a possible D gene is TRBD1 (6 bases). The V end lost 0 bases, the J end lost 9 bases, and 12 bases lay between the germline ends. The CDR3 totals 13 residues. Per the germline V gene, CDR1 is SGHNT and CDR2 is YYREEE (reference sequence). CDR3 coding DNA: TGTGCCAGCAGCTTGGGGGCCGGGACAAGCTACACCTTC. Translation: CASSLGAGTSYTF.